Below, 18 T cell receptor beta chains from the same sample are listed, as sequenced in a study of shared clonotypes between healthy human individuals. Using immunoSEQ multiplex PCR, the repertoire was profiled, and TCRdb retains in-frame clones only, with some absent. The data contain 300,000 or so clones, around 74% of them singletons. The sample comprised memory CD4+ T cells sorted from blood. Regarding subset: CD45RA-negative fraction. Receptors were obtained from a man aged 25 to 40 in good health.

This clone occurred a few times. The gene calls are TRBV2 and TRBJ1-2; D remains ambiguous. In germline, CDR1 is SNHLY, CDR2 FYNNEI. Trimming removed 2 bases at V and 8 bases at J, with 18 bases between. CDR3 length: 15 residues. CDR3 amino acids: CASSEQTQAFGGYTF. For the CDR3, the DNA is TGTGCCAGCAGTGAACAAACGCAGGCGTTCGGCGGCTACACCTTC. The full variable domain, in which reference TRBV2 and TRBJ1-2 provide the parts outside the CDR3, is EPEVTQTPSHQVTQMGQEVILRCVPISNHLYFYWYRQILGQKVEFLVSFYNNEISEKSEIFDDQFSVERPDGSNFTLKIRSTKLEDSAMYFCASSEQTQAFGGYTFGSGTRLTVV.

This chain links TRBV11-3 with TRBJ2-7, with TRBD2 matching over 8 bases. After removal of 5 bases from V and 2 bases from J, the junction contained 5 bases not matched to a gene. Germline CDR1 reads SGHNT; CDR2 reads YENEEA. The CDR3 spans 14 residues. In DNA, the CDR3 is TGTGCCAGCAGCCCGGGACTAGGCCCCTACGAGCAGTACTTC. It encodes CASSPGLGPYEQYF.

This clone was seen a handful of times. CDR3: CASSSGDRSGDGYTF. The CDR3 DNA sequence: TGTGCCAGCAGCTCGGGGGACAGGTCGGGAGATGGCTACACCTTC. The rearrangement uses TRBV7-9 and TRBJ1-2; TRBD1 aligns across 8 bases. The germline V gene has CDR1 SEHNR and CDR2 FQNEAQ (reference sequence). This CDR3 contains 15 residues. V was clipped by 4 bases and J by 6 bases; unmatched bases: 10.

CDR3 nucleotides: TGTGCCATCAGTGAGGCCGGACAGGGCAATCAGCCCCAGCATTTT. Protein sequence: CAISEAGQGNQPQHF. V gene TRBV10-3 combines with J gene TRBJ1-5; TRBD1 agrees at 7 bases. The CDR3 contains 15 residues. J lost 2 bases, V lost 2 bases, and 3 bases had no gene match. Germline V lookup: CDR1 ENHRY, CDR2 SYGVKD.

The rearrangement uses TRBV5-4 and TRBJ2-1; 8 bases match TRBD2. CDR3 length equals 14 residues. Germline trimming cut 0 bases from V and 9 bases from J; bases unmatched to any gene: 5. Germline V gene sequence: CDR1 SGHNT, CDR2 YYREEE (reference sequence). This CDR3 is CASSLAGGKIEQFF. CDR3 nucleotide sequence: TGTGCCAGCAGCTTGGCGGGAGGGAAAATTGAGCAGTTCTTC.

The chain carries TRBV5-1 and TRBJ1-4; perhaps TRBD1 as D (6 bases). The germline V and J ends were trimmed by 4 bases and 14 bases, with 15 bases remaining between them. Looked up from germline, CDR1 is SGHRS and CDR2 is YFSETQ. This CDR3 is 12 amino acids long. CDR3 nucleotides: TGCGCCAGCAGCACCACAGGGCTAAGGCTGTTTTTT. This gives the protein CASSTTGLRLFF.

This clone was detected a few times. J is TRBJ2-2 and V is TRBV27, with TRBD2 as a possible D gene (6 bases). Germline CDR1 is MNHEY and CDR2 is SMNVEV (reference sequence). The CDR3 extends over 16 amino acids. V was trimmed by 1 base and J by 6 bases, leaving 15 bases between them. The DNA for the CDR3 is TGTGCCAGCAGTTTATTAAGGGACTCGAAGGCCGGGGAGCTGTTTTTT. This translates into CASSLLRDSKAGELFF.

As concerns this clone: This could be a read error, since a much larger clone is one nucleotide away. J is TRBJ1-4 and V is TRBV7-2; 9 bases fit TRBD1. The trim removed 1 base at V and 4 bases at J, leaving 1 base unmatched. Germline assignment: CDR1 SGHTA and CDR2 FQGNSA. CDR3 size: 15 residues. The chain's CDR3 is CASSLGDRVNEKLFF. CDR3 in DNA: TGTGCCAGCAGCTTAGGGGACAGGGTTAATGAAAAACTGTTTTTT.

This chain connects TRBV19 to TRBJ1-2, with D hard to call. V gave up 6 bases and J gave up 10 bases, with 12 bases separating them. Germline V CDR1 and CDR2: LNHDA, SQIVND (reference sequence). The length of the CDR3 is 11 residues. The chain's CDR3 is CASRKDRLYTF. CDR3 bases: TGTGCCAGTAGAAAGGATCGACTCTACACCTTC.

This clone came up once. J is TRBJ1-1 and V is TRBV7-2; D possibly corresponds to TRBD1 (5 bases). V lost 4 bases and J 1 base, leaving 7 bases between the germline ends. The length of the CDR3 is 13 residues. Germline V gene sequence: CDR1 SGHTA, CDR2 FQGNSA. The CDR3 is CASSWGRNTEAFF. In DNA, the CDR3 is TGTGCCAGCAGCTGGGGGAGGAACACTGAAGCTTTCTTT. The complete variable domain, with remaining parts taken from reference TRBV7-2 and TRBJ1-1, reads GAGVSQSPSNKVTEKGKDVELRCDPISGHTALYWYRQSLGQGLEFLIYFQGNSAPDKSGLPSDRFSAERTGGSVSTLTIQRTQQEDSAVYLCASSWGRNTEAFFGQGTRLTVV.

The rearrangement joins TRBV2 to TRBJ1-4, with D hard to call. This CDR3 has 11 residues. Germline V gene lookup returns CDR1 SNHLY and CDR2 FYNNEI. Trimming left V 2 bases short and J 14 bases short, with 9 bases between. The CDR3 loop reads CASSETWDLFF. The CDR3 nucleotides read TGTGCCAGCAGTGAAACATGGGATCTGTTTTTT.

The rearrangement uses TRBV18 and TRBJ1-5; tentative D call: TRBD1 (6 bases). This CDR3 region has 13 residues. The ends were cut back, 5 bases at V and 6 bases at J, with 11 bases in the middle. CDR1 is KGHSH, CDR2 LQKENI, per germline. CDR3 residues: CASSSDRSQPQHF. CDR3 nucleotides: TGTGCCAGCTCATCCGACAGGAGTCAGCCCCAGCATTTT.

This clone appeared a few times. The J gene is TRBJ2-1, the V gene TRBV11-2; weak D call: TRBD2 (6 bases). V shed 4 bases and J shed 7 bases, with 14 bases lying between them. Germline CDR1 and CDR2: SGHAT and FQNNGV. CDR3 size: 14 residues. The CDR3 protein is CASSSPGVRNEQFF. The CDR3 DNA reads as TGTGCCAGCAGCTCTCCGGGAGTCAGGAATGAGCAGTTCTTC. The full variable domain, completed using reference TRBV11-2 and TRBJ2-1, is EAGVAQSPRYKIIEKRQSVAFWCNPISGHATLYWYQQILGQGPKLLIQFQNNGVVDDSQLPKDRFSAERLKGVDSTLKIQPAKLEDSAVYLCASSSPGVRNEQFFGPGTRLTVL.

The rearrangement links TRBV28 to TRBJ2-1, with D maybe TRBD2 (5 bases). V lost 7 bases to trimming and J lost 3 bases, with 13 bases between them. This CDR3 has 14 residues. The germline gives CDR1 MDHEN, CDR2 SYDVKM. The CDR3 DNA sequence: TGTGCCAGCAAAGTTCCGGGAAACTACAATGAGCAGTTCTTC. Its protein is CASKVPGNYNEQFF.

The chain joins TRBV10-3 to TRBJ2-1; tentative D call: TRBD2 (6 bases). V lost 4 bases, J lost 1 base, and 11 bases lay in between. There are 15 residues in the CDR3. In germline, CDR1 is ENHRY, CDR2 SYGVKD. This chain's CDR3 is CAISGEAISYNEQFF. The CDR3 DNA reads as TGTGCCATCAGTGGGGAGGCGATTTCCTACAATGAGCAGTTCTTC.

This clone was seen once. V gene TRBV5-5 combines with J gene TRBJ2-7, with 14 bases aligning to TRBD2. The ends lost 4 bases at V and 1 base at J; junction bases unmatched: 10. This CDR3 is built from 18 residues. In germline, CDR1 is SGHKS, CDR2 YYEKEE (reference sequence). The CDR3 loop reads CASSRQTSGRAGSYEQYF. The CDR3 nucleotides are TGTGCCAGCAGCCGACAGACTAGCGGGAGGGCCGGGTCCTACGAGCAGTACTTC.

V and J are TRBV10-3 and TRBJ1-2; 7 nucleotides agree with TRBD1. CDR3 length equals 13 residues. Losses at the gene ends were 5 bases for V and 5 bases for J; bases not matched to a gene: 5. Germline-derived CDR1 and CDR2 are ENHRY and SYGVKD. The CDR3 coding sequence is TGTGCCATCAGTACAGGGGAGGTATATGGCTACACCTTC. Encoded protein: CAISTGEVYGYTF.

The chain links TRBV5-1 to TRBJ2-1, with 8 bases that match TRBD2. V lost 1 base and J lost 6; bases outside the gene matches: 6. The germline V gene has CDR1 SGHRS and CDR2 YFSETQ. This CDR3 comprises 15 residues. This chain's CDR3 is CASSLFSSGGNEQFF. DNA of the CDR3: TGCGCCAGCAGCTTGTTTTCCAGCGGGGGCAATGAGCAGTTCTTC.